This T cell receptor beta chain was retrieved from a study of control samples from healthy donors and cancer patients. Trimming took 5 bases from V and 0 from J, leaving 14 bases between them. Germline CDR1 is SEHNR and CDR2 is FQNEAQ (reference sequence). This CDR3 contains 16 residues. Data came from immunoSEQ multiplex PCR; TCRdb stores just in-frame clones and leaves some out. In the table there are more than 95,000 clones, roughly 92% of which are singletons. The sequenced sample was PBMCs. This chain uses TRBV7-9 with TRBJ1-3, with D perhaps matching TRBD1 (5 bases). The receptor comes from a man older than 75 with head and neck cancer. This chain's CDR3 is CASSMIGTGSGNTIYF. In DNA form, the CDR3 reads TGTGCCAGCAGCATGATCGGGACTGGCTCTGGAAACACCATATATTTT.